What follows are 27 T cell receptor beta chains derived from one specimen sequenced in a study of shared clonotypes between healthy human individuals. Only in-frame clones appear in the TCRdb table, and some are missing; sequencing was by immunoSEQ multiplex PCR. The sample records 2,500,000 or so clones, over 85% being singletons. Sequencing used naive CD4+ T cells from PBMCs. Subset denoted: CD45RA+ positively selected. These receptor sequences come from a young man in good health. Some clones in this sample may be carry-over from other donors' samples.

Notes on this clone: This specimen includes other DNA sequences encoding the same CDR3. The V gene is TRBV2, the J gene TRBJ2-6; D is possibly TRBD1 (6 bases). CDR3 length: 15 amino acids. CDR1 is SNHLY and CDR2 is FYNNEI in the germline V gene. V dropped 6 bases and J dropped 2 bases, with 11 bases sitting between them. The CDR3 spells CASREDRAGANVLTF. CDR3 coding DNA: TGTGCCAGCAGGGAGGACAGAGCTGGGGCCAACGTCCTGACTTTC.

V usage is TRBV1 and J usage is TRBJ2-2; the table's D call, TRBD2, was not checked against the DNA. TRBV1 is shown as a pseudogene. The length of the CDR3 is 16 residues. CDR3 in amino acids: CTRLLAGVLYTGELFF. DNA for the CDR3: TGCACCAGGCTCCTAGCGGGAGTCCTCTACACCGGGGAGCTGTTTTTT.

This rearrangement joins TRBV6-5 to TRBJ2-6, with no clear D. Germline loops: CDR1 MNHEY, CDR2 SVGAGI. V was pared by 6 bases and J by 0 bases, with 9 bases between. The length of the CDR3 is 15 residues. The chain's CDR3 is CASSFDNSGANVLTF. CDR3 DNA: TGTGCCAGCAGCTTCGACAACTCTGGGGCCAACGTCCTGACTTTC.

The V gene is TRBV27, the J gene TRBJ2-1, with D possibly being TRBD1 (6 bases). The CDR3 covers 15 residues. Germline CDR1 reads MNHEY; CDR2 reads SMNVEV (reference sequence). The ends were cut back, 7 bases at V and 7 bases at J, with 20 bases in the middle. CDR3 nucleotides: TGTGCCAGCACTCCTCAACTACCTACAGGGAATGAGCAGTTCTTC. It encodes CASTPQLPTGNEQFF.

J is TRBJ1-2 and V is TRBV13; D is undetermined. Germline loops: CDR1 PRHDT, CDR2 FYEKMQ (reference sequence). V was clipped by 2 bases and J by 2 bases, with 9 bases between them. The CDR3 covers 14 residues. In DNA, the CDR3 is TGTGCCAGCAGCTTATGGGCTAAGAACTATGGCTACACCTTC. Translating gives CASSLWAKNYGYTF.

Of note for this clone: Other DNA sequences within the sample encode an identical CDR3. The rearrangement links TRBV29-1 to TRBJ1-3; D unclear. CDR3 size: 12 residues. Trimming pared 4 bases from V and 1 base from J, leaving 5 bases between. Germline CDR1 is SQVTM and CDR2 is ANQGSEA. Written as DNA, the CDR3 is TGCAGCGTTGCGGGGTCTGGAAACACCATATATTTT. Translating it yields CSVAGSGNTIYF.

This rearrangement joins TRBV28 to TRBJ2-7, with a possible D match to TRBD2 (6 bases). The CDR3 has 14 amino acids. The germline V gene has CDR1 MDHEN and CDR2 SYDVKM. With 8 bases removed from V and 5 bases from J, the gap between germline ends came to 19 bases. The CDR3 loop reads CASDSLGRQNEQYF. CDR3 nucleotides: TGTGCCAGCGATTCCCTAGGGAGGCAAAACGAGCAGTACTTC.

This clone was detected a few times. The chain couples TRBV28 to TRBJ1-5, with D possibly being TRBD1 (6 bases). Trimming cost V 7 bases and J 7 bases, with 23 bases left between them. Germline CDR1 MDHEN, CDR2 SYDVKM. This CDR3 is built from 16 residues. CDR3 protein: CASIPPSTGSGQPQHF. The CDR3 DNA reads TGTGCCAGCATCCCGCCCTCAACAGGGAGTGGACAGCCCCAGCATTTT.

This CDR3 is CASSLAGGGAEAFF. DNA of the CDR3: TGTGCCAGCAGCTTAGCGGGTGGGGGTGCTGAAGCTTTCTTT. The chain carries TRBV7-2 and TRBJ1-1; D is possibly TRBD1 (5 bases). CDR3 length: 14 residues. The V end lost 0 bases, the J end lost 6 bases, and 11 bases lay between the germline ends. Germline CDR1 and CDR2: SGHTA and FQGNSA.

As for this clone: This sample includes further DNA sequences coding for the same CDR3. The chain carries TRBV5-1 and TRBJ2-7; the D gene is possibly TRBD1 (6 bases). Germline V gene data show CDR1 as SGHRS and CDR2 as YFSETQ. V shed 0 bases and J shed 2 bases, with 12 bases lying between them. This CDR3 has 15 residues. In DNA, the CDR3 is TGCGCCAGCAGCTTGGCCCGGGGACAAACCTACGAGCAGTACTTC. It is translated as CASSLARGQTYEQYF.

This chain joins TRBV13 and TRBJ2-2; 10 bases line up with TRBD2. Germline V CDR1 and CDR2: PRHDT, FYEKMQ (reference sequence). V shed 5 bases, J shed 3 bases, and the junction held 9 bases outside the gene matches. The CDR3 is 17 amino acids. CDR3 sequence reads: CASSGGWLAGDTGELFF. In DNA form, the CDR3 reads TGTGCCAGCAGCGGAGGTTGGCTAGCGGGAGACACCGGGGAGCTGTTTTTT. The variable domain in full, with the rest retrieved from reference TRBV13 and TRBJ2-2, is AAGVIQSPRHLIKEKRETATLKCYPIPRHDTVYWYQQGPGQDPQFLISFYEKMQSDKGSIPDRFSAQQFSDYHSELNMSSLELGDSALYFCASSGGWLAGDTGELFFGEGSRLTVL.

This chain joins TRBV5-1 and TRBJ2-1; 10 nucleotides align to TRBD2. CDR3 length: 15 amino acids. From germline, CDR1 is SGHRS and CDR2 YFSETQ. V trimming: 4 bases; J trimming: 8 bases; junction bases outside the gene matches: 9. CDR3: CASSPGTSDVDEQFF. CDR3 DNA: TGCGCCAGCAGCCCCGGGACTAGCGATGTGGATGAGCAGTTCTTC.

This clone appeared a few times. The rearrangement uses TRBV6-5 and TRBJ1-2; D uncertain. V lost 3 bases and J 4 bases, leaving 15 bases between the germline ends. Per the germline V gene, CDR1 is MNHEY and CDR2 is SVGAGI. CDR3 length: 15 amino acids. The CDR3 DNA follows: TGTGCCAGCAGTTATTCGGGATTGCGGGGCTATGGCTACACCTTC. It is translated as CASSYSGLRGYGYTF.

As to this clone: Other DNA sequences in the same sample also yield this CDR3. This chain connects TRBV18 to TRBJ1-3, with 7 bases lining up with TRBD1. The length of the CDR3 is 15 residues. Trimming at V came to 3 bases and at J to 4 bases, leaving 6 bases not matched to a gene. CDR1 KGHSH and CDR2 LQKENI come from the germline V gene. This chain's CDR3 is CASSPTGTSGNTIYF. In nucleotides, the CDR3 is TGTGCCAGCTCACCGACAGGGACGAGCGGAAACACCATATATTTT.

The CDR3 loop reads CASSQQTLDTEAFF. The CDR3 coding sequence is TGTGCCAGCTCACAACAGACGTTGGACACTGAAGCTTTCTTT. The chain employs TRBV18 and TRBJ1-1; D not certain. Germline CDR1 KGHSH, CDR2 LQKENI. V was shortened by 4 bases and J by 3 bases, with 12 bases between the two germline ends. This CDR3 has 14 residues.

Comments on this clone: Distinct nucleotide sequences in the sample also encode this CDR3. This chain uses TRBV28 with TRBJ2-7; the match to TRBD1 covers 7 bases. V lost 4 bases to trimming and J lost 7 bases; unmatched junction nucleotides: 4. This CDR3 contains 12 residues. Germline V lookup: CDR1 MDHEN, CDR2 SYDVKM. CDR3 nucleotides: TGTGCCAGCAGTTCACCAGGGGGTGAGCAGTACTTC. Amino acids: CASSSPGGEQYF.

This chain uses TRBV6-1 with TRBJ1-1; a weak D match, TRBD1 (5 bases). Germline CDR1 is MNHNS and CDR2 is SASEGT. Trimming pared 11 bases from V and 0 bases from J, leaving 19 bases between. The CDR3 is made up of 15 amino acids. In nucleotides, the CDR3 is TGTGCCGGGGTGGGCCGATTGGGGGTGAACACTGAAGCTTTCTTT. The encoded protein is CAGVGRLGVNTEAFF.

The V call is TRBV14, the J call TRBJ1-3; D ambiguous. Trimming shortened V by 0 bases and J by 5 bases, and 11 bases separated the two germline ends. The germline V gene has CDR1 SGHDN and CDR2 FVKESK. The CDR3 extends over 15 amino acids. This CDR3 is CASSQERTARNTIYF. For the CDR3, the DNA is TGTGCCAGCAGCCAAGAACGGACTGCCAGAAACACCATATATTTT.

The chain joins TRBV28 to TRBJ1-5; unclear D gene. Germline CDR1 reads MDHEN; CDR2 reads SYDVKM. The CDR3 runs 14 residues. V lost 1 base to trimming and J lost 6 bases, with 10 bases between them. The CDR3, as DNA: TGTGCCAGCAGTTTATTTTCTTTGGGTCAGCCCCAGCATTTT. It yields the protein CASSLFSLGQPQHF.

The chain is built from TRBV7-6 and TRBJ2-5; D is possibly TRBD1 (6 bases). The germline V and J ends were trimmed by 3 bases and 5 bases, with 13 bases remaining between them. There are 14 residues in the CDR3. Germline lookup yields CDR1 SGHVS and CDR2 FNYEAQ. The CDR3 here is CASSLGASWETQYF. CDR3 nucleotide sequence: TGTGCCAGCAGCTTGGGGGCGTCGTGGGAGACCCAGTACTTC.

The chain combines TRBV4-2 with TRBJ2-1; 10 bases align to TRBD2. In germline, CDR1 is LGHNA, CDR2 YNFKEQ. The CDR3 totals 16 residues. After removal of 4 bases from V and 5 bases from J, the junction contained 8 bases not matched to a gene. The chain's CDR3 is CASSRMGTSANNEQFF. The DNA for the CDR3 is TGTGCCAGCAGCCGAATGGGGACTAGCGCTAACAATGAGCAGTTCTTC.

The chain is built from TRBV5-1 and TRBJ1-1; 8 bases align to TRBD1. The CDR3 has 15 residues. Germline values: CDR1 SGHRS, CDR2 YFSETQ. Losses at the gene ends were 4 bases for V and 1 base for J; bases not matched to a gene: 6. The chain's CDR3 is CASSGTDRANTEAFF. In DNA, the CDR3 is TGCGCCAGCAGCGGAACGGACAGGGCGAACACTGAAGCTTTCTTT.

CDR3 sequence (DNA): TGTGCCAGCAGCTCTGTTGATACGCAGTATTTT. This encodes CASSSVDTQYF. The rearrangement links TRBV7-6 to TRBJ2-3; D not resolved. The CDR3 sequence is 11 residues long. Trimming took 4 bases from V and 6 from J, leaving 5 bases between them. Germline lookup yields CDR1 SGHVS and CDR2 FNYEAQ.

The chain uses TRBV27 and TRBJ1-5, with a tentative D call TRBD1 (6 bases). Deletions cut 0 bases from V and 4 bases from J, with 16 bases between. Germline V gene sequence: CDR1 MNHEY, CDR2 SMNVEV (reference sequence). The length of the CDR3 is 17 residues. The CDR3 region is CASSLSLPTGRNQPQHF. The CDR3 DNA is TGTGCCAGCAGTTTATCCCTGCCGACAGGCAGAAATCAGCCCCAGCATTTT.

This sequence joins TRBV7-2 and TRBJ2-1; 8 bases are shared with TRBD2. Germline V gives CDR1 SGHTA, CDR2 FQGNSA. This CDR3 spans 14 amino acids. After removal of 5 bases from V and 3 bases from J, the junction contained 3 bases not matched to a gene. The CDR3 loop is CASSREGGYNEQFF. The CDR3 DNA follows: TGTGCCAGCAGCCGGGAGGGGGGCTACAATGAGCAGTTCTTC.

The chain links TRBV11-3 to TRBJ2-1; the match to TRBD1 covers 7 bases. Germline V gene lookup returns CDR1 SGHNT and CDR2 YENEEA. J lost 4 bases, V lost 4 bases, and 4 bases had no gene match. The CDR3 covers 14 residues. The CDR3 sequence is CASSSRDSYNEQFF. The CDR3 nucleotides are TGTGCCAGCAGCTCCCGGGACAGTTACAATGAGCAGTTCTTC.

The chain recombines TRBV5-6 with TRBJ2-5, with 9 bases identical to TRBD1. The junction had 5 bases not matched to a gene; V was cut back by 3 bases and J by 5 bases. The CDR3 sequence is 14 residues long. The germline CDR1 and CDR2 sequences are SGHDT and YYEEEE. Here the CDR3 DNA reads TGTGCCAGCAGCTCAACAGGGGGCGGCGAGACCCAGTACTTC. Amino acids: CASSSTGGGETQYF.